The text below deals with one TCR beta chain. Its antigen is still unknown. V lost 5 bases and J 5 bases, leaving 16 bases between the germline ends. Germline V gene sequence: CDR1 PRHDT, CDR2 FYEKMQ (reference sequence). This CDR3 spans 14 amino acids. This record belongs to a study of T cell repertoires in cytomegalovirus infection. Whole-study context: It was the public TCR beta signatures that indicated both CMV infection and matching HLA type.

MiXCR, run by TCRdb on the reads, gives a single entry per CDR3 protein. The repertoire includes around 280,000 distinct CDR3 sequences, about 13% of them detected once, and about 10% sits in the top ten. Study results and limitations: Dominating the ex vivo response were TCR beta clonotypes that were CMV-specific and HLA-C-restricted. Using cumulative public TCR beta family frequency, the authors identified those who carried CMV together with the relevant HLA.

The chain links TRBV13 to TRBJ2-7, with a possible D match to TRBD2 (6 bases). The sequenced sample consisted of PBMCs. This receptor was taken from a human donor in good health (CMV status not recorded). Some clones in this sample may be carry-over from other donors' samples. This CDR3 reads CASSSYSGKDEQYF. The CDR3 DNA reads TGTGCCAGCAGCAGCTATAGCGGTAAGGACGAGCAGTACTTC.